The entry below gives a single TCR beta chain sequence along with its context. Its specificity is unknown. The data stem from a study of cytomegalovirus exposure and HLA in healthy donors. Looking at the study overall: Among the roughly 370 genotyped donors, less than 85% were placed in the Caucasian-associated ancestry cluster.

Findings of the study overall: As a later analysis revealed, most CMV-associated TCR beta chains appeared HLA-restricted.

PCR primers comprised 60 Vbeta and 13 Jbeta primers. Assay used: immunoSEQ multiplex PCR; TCRdb lists only in-frame clones, some missing. Among 65,000 to 90,000 clones listed, around 80% were seen once. The sample was PBMCs. The clonotype originates from a man younger than 30 in good health and CMV-seronegative.

The CDR3 sequence: CASILIRDSNSPLHF. For the CDR3, the DNA is TGTGCCAGCATTCTAATCCGGGACAGCAATTCACCCCTCCACTTT. The chain joins TRBV6-1 to TRBJ1-6; TRBD1 matches at 7 bases. The V gene's germline CDR1 is MNHNS and CDR2 SASEGT. CDR3 length equals 15 residues. V dropped 7 bases and J dropped 7; count of bases not matched to a gene: 10.